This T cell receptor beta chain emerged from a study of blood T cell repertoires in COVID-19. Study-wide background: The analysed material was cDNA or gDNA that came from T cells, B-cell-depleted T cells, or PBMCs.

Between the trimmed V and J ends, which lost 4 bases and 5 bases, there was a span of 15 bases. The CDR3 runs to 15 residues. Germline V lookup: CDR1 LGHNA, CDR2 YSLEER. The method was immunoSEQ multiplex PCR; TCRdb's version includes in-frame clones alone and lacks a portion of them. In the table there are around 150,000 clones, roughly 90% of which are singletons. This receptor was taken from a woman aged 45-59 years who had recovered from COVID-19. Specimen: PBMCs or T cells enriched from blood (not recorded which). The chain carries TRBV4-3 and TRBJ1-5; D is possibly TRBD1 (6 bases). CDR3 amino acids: CASSPPGRGHQPQHF. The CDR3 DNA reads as TGCGCCAGCAGCCCCCCAGGCAGGGGCCATCAGCCCCAGCATTTT.